This T cell receptor beta chain comes out of a study of T cell responses to AZD1222 COVID-19 vaccine. Looking at the study overall: Second-dose intervals near 4 or 12 weeks were combined.

V shed 2 bases and J shed 5 bases, with 19 bases lying between them. This CDR3 comprises 16 residues. Per the germline V gene, CDR1 is SGHTA and CDR2 is FQGNSA. Measured with immunoSEQ multiplex PCR; TCRdb has only the in-frame clones, and not every one. This table holds 170,000 or so clones, approximately 90% found once. The receptor was derived from an adult in good health. Here the sequenced sample was peripheral blood, taken on day 0 of AZD1222 vaccination. The chain joins TRBV7-2 to TRBJ2-7; D unclear. CDR3 nucleotides: TGTGCCAGCAGCTTACTGCTGCTGGGGTCCAGGAACGAGCAGTACTTC. Its protein product is CASSLLLLGSRNEQYF.